This paragraph reports one TCR beta chain. This entry is derived from a study of fetal regulatory T cell absence and autoimmunity. About the research overall: Exocrine pancreas autoimmunity occurred in IPEX patients lacking clinical diabetes.

Sequencing was at survey level. Here immunoSEQ multiplex PCR was the method, and the copy in TCRdb shows in-frame clones only, minus some. The sample holds about 50,000 clones, about 86% seen once. The TCR comes from a newborn boy with IPEX syndrome. The sample comprised cord blood.

This CDR3 is CSVYGATEAFF. The CDR3 nucleotides are TGCAGCGTTTACGGGGCCACTGAAGCTTTCTTT. The chain recombines TRBV29-1 with TRBJ1-1; D is perhaps TRBD1 (5 bases). This CDR3 region has 11 residues. CDR1 is SQVTM and CDR2 is ANQGSEA in the germline V gene. V gave up 5 bases and J gave up 4 bases, with 8 bases separating them.